The present TCR beta chain was sequenced within a study of cytomegalovirus exposure and HLA in healthy donors. Study-wide results and caveats: Productive rates of about 87% or about 30% were seen for most TCR beta V segments in an earlier analysis. In a later analysis, at a false discovery rate of 0.05, roughly 17,000 TCR beta sequences were associated with HLA alleles. TCR beta V- and J-gene trimming, according to a later analysis, was linked to a missense DCLRE1C variant. What TCR beta sequences reportedly achieved was accurate prediction of HLA-A and HLA-B alleles in most subjects.

With regard to this clone: The antigen is undetermined.

Between the trimmed V and J ends, which lost 0 bases and 0 bases, there was a span of 7 bases. Germline values: CDR1 ENHRY, CDR2 SYGVKD. CDR3 length: 15 residues. PCR primers comprised 60 Vbeta and 13 Jbeta primers. TCRdb keeps only in-frame clones here, not all; method: immunoSEQ multiplex PCR. The table shows about 37,000 clones, with roughly 74% occurring only once. V and J are TRBV10-3 and TRBJ2-3; D remains unclear. Material for sequencing was PBMCs. The clonotype originates from a man in his thirties or forties in good health and CMV-seronegative. The CDR3 is CAISESSESTDTQYF. In nucleotides, the CDR3 is TGTGCCATCAGTGAGTCCAGCGAGAGCACAGATACGCAGTATTTT.